The T cell receptor (beta chain) described here comes from a study of CDR3 diversity in severe acne. Germline V gene lookup returns CDR1 MGHDK and CDR2 SYGVNS. Between the trimmed V and J ends, which lost 10 bases and 4 bases, there was a span of 10 bases. The CDR3 length is 11 residues. In TCRdb, the PCR reads were re-called with MiXCR into one record per CDR3 protein. In the table there are about 97,000 distinct CDR3 sequences, roughly half of which are singletons. The chain uses TRBV25-1 and TRBJ1-2, with TRBD1 as a possible D gene (6 bases). The sample comprised blood. This clonotype originated in a male donor with acne. The CDR3: CATQGFYGYTF. In DNA form, the CDR3 reads TGTGCCACACAGGGATTCTATGGCTACACCTTC.